This entry lists 24 T cell receptor beta chains sequenced from one sample in a study of blood T cells in healthy people across ages. A second 7 to 11 cycle PCR used barcoded and J-beta primers. TCRdb re-analysed the 5' RACE reads in MiXCR, keeping a single row per CDR3 protein. The sample lists around 2 million distinct CDR3 sequences, around 40% occurring once. Sequencing was carried out using blood. All receptors come from a human donor in good health.

This clonotype was detected a few times. The chain links TRBV12-3 or TRBV12-4 to TRBJ1-6; no reliable D call. Trimming left V 2 bases short and J 2 bases short, with 7 bases between. This CDR3 is 15 amino acids long. The CDR3 DNA follows: TGTGCCAGCAGTTTATTGGGGACCTATAATTCACCCCTCCACTTT. This gives the protein CASSLLGTYNSPLHF.

This chain uses TRBV27 with TRBJ1-2, with 7 bases matching TRBD1. Germline values: CDR1 MNHEY, CDR2 SMNVEV (reference sequence). The junction had 14 bases not matched to a gene; V was cut back by 3 bases and J by 4 bases. CDR3 size: 17 residues. CDR3 nucleotides: TGTGCCAGCAGTTTCCGTCCCCAGGGGGGCGTTTTCTATGGCTACACCTTC. This sequence encodes CASSFRPQGGVFYGYTF.

The J gene is TRBJ2-1, the V gene TRBV20-1, with 8 bases matching TRBD1. In germline, CDR1 is DFQATT, CDR2 SNEGSKA (reference sequence). V shed 0 bases, J shed 7 bases, and the junction held 8 bases outside the gene matches. CDR3 length equals 15 residues. CDR3 region: CSARDPRTGKNEQFF. CDR3 DNA: TGCAGTGCTAGAGATCCAAGGACAGGGAAAAATGAGCAGTTCTTC.

This clonotype was seen more than once but under ten times. The chain uses TRBV20-1 and TRBJ1-2; 7 positions agree with TRBD1. Germline CDR1 and CDR2: DFQATT and SNEGSKA (reference sequence). With V trimmed by 3 bases and J by 8 bases, 15 bases remained unmatched. The CDR3 runs to 15 residues. The CDR3 DNA follows: TGCAGTGCTAGTCATTTAGGGGGCTTGAGGTCGGGCTACACCTTC. This codes for CSASHLGGLRSGYTF.

This clonotype turned up a few times. V usage is TRBV7-8 and J usage is TRBJ2-7, with TRBD1 matching 11 bases. The CDR3 length is 15 residues. V gave up 5 bases and J gave up 4 bases; unmatched junction bases: 7. The germline gives CDR1 SGHVS, CDR2 FQNEAQ. In nucleotides, the CDR3 is TGTGCCAGCAGCCTATGGACAGGGGGCGGTTACGAGCAGTACTTC. Encoded protein: CASSLWTGGGYEQYF.

This clonotype has just a few counts. The genes are TRBV28 and TRBJ1-2; TRBD1 is a possible D gene (6 bases). CDR1 MDHEN and CDR2 SYDVKM come from the germline V gene. This CDR3 is built from 14 residues. V was shortened by 3 bases and J by 7 bases, with 15 bases between the two germline ends. The CDR3 DNA follows: TGTGCCAGCAGTTTTGCCCAGGGGTCTAGTGGCTACACCTTC. Residues: CASSFAQGSSGYTF.

The chain is built from TRBV4-3 and TRBJ2-1; D tentatively fits TRBD1 or TRBD2 (6 bases each). The CDR3 spans 16 residues. In germline, CDR1 is LGHNA, CDR2 YSLEER. Trimming stripped 1 base from V and 8 bases from J, with 18 bases between. CDR3 nucleotides: TGCGCCAGCAGCCAAGTAGAGGGGGGTTGGGGCCATGAGCAGTTCTTC. It specifies CASSQVEGGWGHEQFF.

This chain connects TRBV10-3 to TRBJ2-1, with a weak D call TRBD2 (6 bases). With 7 bases removed from V and 8 bases from J, the gap between germline ends came to 24 bases. CDR1 is ENHRY, CDR2 SYGVKD, per germline. This CDR3 has 16 amino acids. The DNA for the CDR3 is TGTGCCATCACGAAGACTAGTGGGTTAGACTTGGATGAGCAGTTCTTC. Amino acids: CAITKTSGLDLDEQFF.

This clonotype has a single count. At one boundary the junction diverges from the germline segment, which might be a read error. The chain has TRBV6-1 and TRBJ1-5; maybe TRBD1 (6 bases). This CDR3 is built from 13 residues. Germline CDR1 is MNHNS and CDR2 is SASEGT. CDR3 loop: CASALQGGQPRHF. The CDR3 DNA reads TGTGCCAGCGCACTACAGGGCGGGCAGCCCCGGCATTTT.

This clonotype turned up a few times. The V and J genes are TRBV5-1 and TRBJ1-2; D is possibly TRBD1 (5 bases). This CDR3 contains 13 residues. Trimming stripped 4 bases from V and 2 bases from J, with 9 bases between. CDR1 and CDR2 (germline): SGHRS, YFSETQ. CDR3: CASSERGNYGYTF. The CDR3 DNA sequence: TGCGCCAGCAGCGAACGGGGCAACTATGGCTACACCTTC.

Here the CDR3 DNA reads TGTGCCAGCAGCCCTCCCCCGGGACAGGGGGCTTCCTACGAGCAGTACTTC. This encodes CASSPPPGQGASYEQYF. The genes are TRBV3-1 and TRBJ2-7; the match to TRBD1 covers 12 bases. Germline trimming cut 4 bases from V and 1 base from J; bases unmatched to any gene: 8. CDR1 LGHDT and CDR2 YNNKEL come from the germline V gene (reference sequence). The CDR3 loop spans 17 amino acids.

With regard to this clonotype: A much more abundant neighbour one base away suggests this may be a read error. The V and J genes are TRBV5-1 and TRBJ2-7; D gene ambiguous. Germline values: CDR1 SGHRS, CDR2 YFSETQ. This CDR3 comprises 13 residues. Trimming shortened V by 7 bases and J by 2 bases, and 13 bases separated the two germline ends. Here the CDR3 reads CASAATLTYEQYF. The CDR3, as DNA: TGCGCCAGCGCCGCGACACTTACCTACGAGCAGTACTTC.

This clonotype showed up just a few times. The chain links TRBV6-5 to TRBJ2-3; 9 bases are shared with TRBD2. This CDR3 region has 16 residues. J was trimmed by 2 bases and V by 7 bases; bases with no gene match: 10. The germline CDR1 and CDR2 sequences are MNHEY and SVGAGI. The CDR3 region is CASTFSAGGLTDTQYF. The CDR3 region has the DNA TGTGCCAGCACCTTCTCAGCGGGGGGCCTCACAGATACGCAGTATTTT.

CDR3 DNA: TGCGCCAGCAGCCTACAGGGGAGAGATACCGGGGAGCTGTTTTTT. Protein sequence: CASSLQGRDTGELFF. V is TRBV5-1 and J is TRBJ2-2; TRBD1 aligns across 7 bases. CDR3 size: 15 residues. J gave up 5 bases and V 4 bases, and 8 bases lay outside the gene matches. Germline CDR1 is SGHRS and CDR2 is YFSETQ.

J is TRBJ2-3 and V is TRBV28; 12 nucleotides agree with TRBD2. Germline-derived CDR1 and CDR2 are MDHEN and SYDVKM. The CDR3 spans 16 residues. J was trimmed by 4 bases and V by 3 bases; bases with no gene match: 5. CDR3 DNA: TGTGCCAGCAGTTTCGTGACTAGCGGGGGATCAGATACGCAGTATTTT. It encodes CASSFVTSGGSDTQYF.

The sample holds one count of this clonotype. The chain links TRBV7-2 to TRBJ2-5; D is possibly TRBD2 (5 bases). Germline lookup yields CDR1 SGHTA and CDR2 FQGNSA. V was shortened by 0 bases and J by 2 bases, with 13 bases between the two germline ends. CDR3 length: 16 residues. The CDR3 region is CASSLAFGGRQETQYF. CDR3 nucleotides: TGTGCCAGCAGCTTAGCGTTCGGAGGTCGGCAAGAGACCCAGTACTTC.

This chain connects TRBV9 to TRBJ1-6, with TRBD1 identical over 7 bases. The CDR3 has 13 amino acids. V lost 6 bases, J lost 9 bases, and 6 bases stayed unmatched. Per germline, CDR1 SGDLS and CDR2 YYNGEE. This CDR3 reads CASTRDSGSPLHF. DNA for the CDR3: TGTGCCAGCACCCGGGACAGCGGTTCACCCCTCCACTTT.

The CDR3 loop is CASSPGGLNEQFF. The CDR3 DNA follows: TGTGCCAGCAGCCCTGGGGGCTTAAATGAGCAGTTCTTC. The chain has TRBV5-5 and TRBJ2-1, with D possibly TRBD1 on 6 matching bases. The CDR3 sequence is 13 residues long. The germline CDR1 and CDR2 sequences are SGHKS and YYEKEE (reference sequence). V lost 4 bases to trimming and J lost 7 bases, with 12 bases between them. The entire variable domain, with the rest obtained from reference TRBV5-5 and TRBJ2-1, is as follows: DAGVTQSPTHLIKTRGQQVTLRCSPISGHKSVSWYQQVLGQGPQFIFQYYEKEERGRGNFPDRFSARQFPNYSSELNVNALLLGDSALYLCASSPGGLNEQFFGPGTRLTVL.

Only a few counts were recorded for this clonotype. The chain is built from TRBV30 and TRBJ1-2; D is ambiguous. This CDR3 has 15 residues. Germline V lookup: CDR1 GTSNPN, CDR2 SVGIG (reference sequence). Trimming took 7 bases from V and 8 from J, leaving 26 bases between them. The CDR3 spells CALTTPGARMAGYTF. The CDR3, as DNA: TGTGCCTTAACTACACCGGGAGCCAGGATGGCGGGCTACACCTTC.

A note on this clonotype: A much larger clone differs from this one at a single base, so this may be a read error. The chain joins TRBV29-1 to TRBJ2-7; TRBD1 matches 7 bases. Unmatched junction bases numbered 19, after V lost 1 base and J lost 7 bases. This CDR3 comprises 17 residues. Germline lookup yields CDR1 SQVTM and CDR2 ANQGSEA. CDR3 amino acids: CSVEATDRRQGKNEQYF. The CDR3 DNA follows: TGCAGCGTTGAAGCTACTGACCGGAGACAGGGTAAAAATGAGCAGTACTTC.

V and J are TRBV20-1 and TRBJ1-2; weak D call: TRBD1 (6 bases). CDR3 length equals 17 residues. Trimming removed 3 bases at V and 4 bases at J, with 24 bases between. CDR1 is DFQATT, CDR2 SNEGSKA, per germline (reference sequence). CDR3 region: CSASKFRGAQGSYGYTF. Here the CDR3 DNA reads TGCAGTGCTAGTAAATTCAGGGGTGCACAGGGAAGCTATGGCTACACCTTC.

The chain joins TRBV20-1 to TRBJ2-1, with 10 bases identical to TRBD1. The CDR3 runs 14 residues. CDR1 and CDR2 from the germline V gene are DFQATT and SNEGSKA (reference sequence). Unmatched junction bases numbered 4, after V lost 4 bases and J lost 4 bases. The CDR3 bases are TGCAGTGCTAACCCGGGACAGGGGTACAATGAGCAGTTCTTC. It yields the protein CSANPGQGYNEQFF.

This clonotype was counted once. The chain couples TRBV14 to TRBJ2-1, with D perhaps matching TRBD1 (5 bases). Trimming left V 4 bases short and J 10 bases short, with 17 bases between. The CDR3 has 14 amino acids. Germline V gene sequence: CDR1 SGHDN, CDR2 FVKESK. The CDR3, as DNA: TGTGCCAGCAGCCGATTAAATACAGGCAGCGAGCAGTTCTTC. Its translation is CASSRLNTGSEQFF.

The chain combines TRBV4-3 with TRBJ2-3; TRBD2 matches 9 bases. V dropped 0 bases and J dropped 5; count of bases not matched to a gene: 9. The CDR3 consists of 17 residues. The V gene's germline CDR1 is LGHNA and CDR2 YSLEER. CDR3 in amino acids: CASSQDDSGGEGDTQYF. As DNA, the CDR3 is TGCGCCAGCAGCCAAGATGATAGCGGGGGTGAGGGAGATACGCAGTATTTT.